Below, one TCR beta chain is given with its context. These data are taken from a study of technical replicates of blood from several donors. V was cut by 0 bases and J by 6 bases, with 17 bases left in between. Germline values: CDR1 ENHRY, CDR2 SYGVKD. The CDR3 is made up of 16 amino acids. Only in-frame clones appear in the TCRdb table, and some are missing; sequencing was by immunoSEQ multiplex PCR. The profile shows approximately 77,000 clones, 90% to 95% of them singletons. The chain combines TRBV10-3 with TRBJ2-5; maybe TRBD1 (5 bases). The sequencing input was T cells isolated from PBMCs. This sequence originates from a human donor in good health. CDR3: CAISESTAQGWQTQYF. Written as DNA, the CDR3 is TGTGCCATCAGTGAGTCCACGGCCCAGGGCTGGCAGACCCAGTACTTC.